Listed below are T cell receptor beta chains from one sample, sequenced in a study of cytomegalovirus exposure and HLA in healthy donors. Here immunoSEQ multiplex PCR was the method, and the copy in TCRdb shows in-frame clones only, minus some. The data contain fewer than 90,000 clones, about 80% of them seen just once; the ten biggest clones take up about 6%. Sequencing input: PBMCs. Receptor source: a female donor in good health and CMV-seronegative. The CDR3 runs from the conserved cysteine through the conserved F or W. D genes are given only for firm matches. Clone size is shown for a subset of rows, as once, few, many or a class of expanded clone.

TRBV23-1,TRBJ2-1,TRBD1,.,CASSQSGTGAGDAEQFF,TGCGCCAGCAGTCAATCGGGGACAGGGGCAGGAGACGCTGAGCAGTTCTTC
TRBV5-6,TRBJ2-3,.,.,CASSSWGGGDTQYF,TGTGCCAGCAGCTCCTGGGGAGGCGGAGATACGCAGTATTTT
TRBV19,TRBJ1-2,TRBD1,.,CASSTRTGYGYTF,TGTGCCAGTAGTACCCGGACAGGCTATGGCTACACCTTC
TRBV7-2,TRBJ2-7,.,medium-sized,CASSLVPGDYEQYF,TGTGCCAGCAGCTTAGTACCGGGAGACTACGAGCAGTACTTC
TRBV4-2,TRBJ2-2,TRBD1,.,CASSQVQGAGELFF,TGTGCCAGCAGCCAAGTACAGGGGGCCGGGGAGCTGTTTTTT
TRBV6-5,TRBJ2-2,.,once,CASSYSASPGFGELFF,TGTGCCAGCAGTTACTCGGCTAGCCCGGGTTTCGGGGAGCTGTTTTTT
TRBV9,TRBJ1-6,.,few,CASSVVAGSPLHF,TGTGCCAGCAGCGTAGTTGCGGGTTCACCCCTCCACTTT
TRBV6-5,TRBJ2-5,.,.,CASSYTSERETQYF,TGTGCCAGCAGCTACACTAGTGAAAGGGAGACCCAGTACTTC
TRBV14,TRBJ1-1,.,few,CASSPQGFEAFF,TGTGCCAGCAGCCCTCAGGGGTTTGAAGCTTTCTTT
TRBV23-1,TRBJ1-3,.,.,CASRGVPGNTIYF,TGCGCAAGCAGAGGGGTTCCTGGAAACACCATATATTTT
TRBV7-9,TRBJ2-3,.,once,CASSPGVGPSSTDTQYF,TGTGCCAGCAGCCCTGGTGTGGGGCCATCTAGCACAGATACGCAGTATTTT
TRBV7-6,TRBJ1-2,TRBD1,.,CASSQTGTGVGYTF,TGTGCCAGCAGCCAAACCGGGACAGGGGTCGGCTACACCTTC
TRBV27,TRBJ2-2,TRBD1,once,CASSFGTGLSYTGELFF,TGTGCCAGCAGTTTCGGGACAGGGCTTTCTTACACCGGGGAGCTGTTTTTT
TRBV18,TRBJ1-4,.,.,CASSPFTPDSLEKLFF,TGTGCCAGCTCACCTTTTACCCCCGACAGTCTGGAAAAACTGTTTTTT